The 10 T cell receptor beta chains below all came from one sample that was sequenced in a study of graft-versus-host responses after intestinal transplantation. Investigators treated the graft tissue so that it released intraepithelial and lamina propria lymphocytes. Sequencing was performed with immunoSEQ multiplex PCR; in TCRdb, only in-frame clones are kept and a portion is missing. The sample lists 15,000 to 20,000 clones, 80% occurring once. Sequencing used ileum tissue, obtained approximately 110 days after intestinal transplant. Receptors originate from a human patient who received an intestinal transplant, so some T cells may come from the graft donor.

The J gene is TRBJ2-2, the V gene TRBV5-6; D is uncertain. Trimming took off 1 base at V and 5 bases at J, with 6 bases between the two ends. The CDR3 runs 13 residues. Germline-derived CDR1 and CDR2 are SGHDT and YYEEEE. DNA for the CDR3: TGTGCCAGCAGCTTGCCGGTAACCGGGGAGCTGTTTTTT. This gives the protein CASSLPVTGELFF.

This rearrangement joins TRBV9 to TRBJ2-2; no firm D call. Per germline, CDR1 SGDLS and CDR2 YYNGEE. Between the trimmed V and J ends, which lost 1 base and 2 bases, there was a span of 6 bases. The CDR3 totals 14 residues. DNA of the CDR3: TGTGCCAGCAGCGTATTCCTAAACACCGGGGAGCTGTTTTTT. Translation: CASSVFLNTGELFF.

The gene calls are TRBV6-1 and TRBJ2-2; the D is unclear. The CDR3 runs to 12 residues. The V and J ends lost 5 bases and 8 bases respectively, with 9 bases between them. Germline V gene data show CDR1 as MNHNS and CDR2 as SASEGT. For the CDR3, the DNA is TGTGCCAGCAGTTTGTCTCCGGGGGAGCTGTTTTTT. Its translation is CASSLSPGELFF.

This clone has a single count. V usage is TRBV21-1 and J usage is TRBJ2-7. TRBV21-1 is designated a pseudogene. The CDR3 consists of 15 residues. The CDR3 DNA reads TGTGCCAGCAGCAAATGGGAAGAGGAGATCTACGAGCAGTACTTC. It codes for CASSKWEEEIYEQYF.

CDR3 sequence reads: CASSDPAVSNQPQHF. The CDR3 bases are TGTGCCAGCAGTGATCCGGCAGTTAGCAATCAGCCCCAGCATTTT. This sequence joins TRBV25-1 and TRBJ1-5; D remains ambiguous. The germline V gene has CDR1 MGHDK and CDR2 SYGVNS. V lost 3 bases and J lost 0, with 9 bases in between. The CDR3 is 15 residues long.

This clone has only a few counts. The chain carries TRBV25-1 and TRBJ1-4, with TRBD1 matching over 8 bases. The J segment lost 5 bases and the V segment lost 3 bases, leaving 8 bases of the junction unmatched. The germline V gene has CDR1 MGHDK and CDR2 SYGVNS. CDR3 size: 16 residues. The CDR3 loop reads CASSDRPGTGNEKLFF. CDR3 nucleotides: TGTGCCAGCAGTGACCGCCCCGGGACAGGAAATGAAAAACTGTTTTTT.

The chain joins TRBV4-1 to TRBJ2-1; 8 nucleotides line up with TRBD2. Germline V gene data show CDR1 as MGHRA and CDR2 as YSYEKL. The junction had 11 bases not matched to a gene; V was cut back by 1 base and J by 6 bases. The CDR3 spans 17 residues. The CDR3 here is CASSQGGAGGWANEQFF. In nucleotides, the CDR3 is TGCGCCAGCAGCCAAGGGGGGGCGGGAGGTTGGGCCAATGAGCAGTTCTTC.

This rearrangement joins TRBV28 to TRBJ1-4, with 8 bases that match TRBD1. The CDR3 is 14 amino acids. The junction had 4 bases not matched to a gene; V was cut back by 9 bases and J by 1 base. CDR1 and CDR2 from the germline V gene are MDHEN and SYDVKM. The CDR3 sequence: CASVQGVTNEKLFF. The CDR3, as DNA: TGTGCCAGTGTACAGGGGGTAACTAATGAAAAACTGTTTTTT.

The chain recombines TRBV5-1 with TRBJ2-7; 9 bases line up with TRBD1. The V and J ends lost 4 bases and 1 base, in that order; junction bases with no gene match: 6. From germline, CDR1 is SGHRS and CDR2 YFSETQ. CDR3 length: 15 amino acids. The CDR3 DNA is TGCGCCAGCAGCCGTCTACAGGGGGCTTCCTACGAGCAGTACTTC. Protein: CASSRLQGASYEQYF.

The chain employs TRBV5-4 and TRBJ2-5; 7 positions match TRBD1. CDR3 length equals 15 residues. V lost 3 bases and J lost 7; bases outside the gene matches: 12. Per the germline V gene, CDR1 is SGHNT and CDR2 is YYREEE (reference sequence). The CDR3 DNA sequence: TGTGCCAGCAGCTGGCACCGGGACAGAACCGGGACCCAGTACTTC. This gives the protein CASSWHRDRTGTQYF.